The rows below give T cell receptor beta chains drawn from one sample of a study of preoperative IRX-2 immunotherapy in early breast cancer. Profiled with immunoSEQ multiplex PCR; TCRdb holds only in-frame clones, not every one. The sample yields roughly 45,000 clones, about 95% seen once. This specimen consisted of tumor tissue, obtained after IRX-2 immunotherapy. The source is a human donor with breast cancer. CDR3s leave out the opening cysteine and the closing phenylalanine or tryptophan. The order of the fields is V gene, J gene, CDR3 protein.

TRBV14	TRBJ2-5	ASSQPKGQLLQETQY
TRBV5-8	.	ASSLYGGYEQY
TRBV28	TRBJ1-1	ASSFRALIQMNTEAF
TRBV7-9	TRBJ1-2	ASSLGSTLNYGYT
TRBV11-1	.	ASSLPLYEQY
TRBV28	TRBJ1-2	ASSFPTGGRYGYT
TRBV2	TRBJ1-1	ASTRIGQANTEAF
TRBV10-1	TRBJ1-3	ASNVGQWYSGNTIY
TRBV2	TRBJ1-2	ASIGGRSGPNYGYT
TRBV2	TRBJ1-1	ASSGWNTEAF
TRBV6-5	TRBJ1-2	ASSLRGGAYGYT
TRBV15	TRBJ1-2	ATSRYSVGNYGYT
TRBV7-8	TRBJ2-1	ASSLVGTGPTREQF
TRBV9	TRBJ2-4	ASSALAGTGGGIQY